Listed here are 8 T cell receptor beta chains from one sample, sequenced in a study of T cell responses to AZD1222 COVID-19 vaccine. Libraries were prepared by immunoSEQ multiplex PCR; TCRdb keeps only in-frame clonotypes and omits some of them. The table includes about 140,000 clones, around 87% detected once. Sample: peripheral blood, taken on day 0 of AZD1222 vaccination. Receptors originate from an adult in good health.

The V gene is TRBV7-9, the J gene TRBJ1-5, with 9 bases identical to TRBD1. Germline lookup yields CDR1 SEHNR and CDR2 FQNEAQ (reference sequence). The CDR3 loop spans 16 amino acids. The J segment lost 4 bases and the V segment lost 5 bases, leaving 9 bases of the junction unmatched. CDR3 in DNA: TGTGCCAGCAGCGCGACCGGGACAGGGCCGAATCAGCCCCAGCATTTT. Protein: CASSATGTGPNQPQHF.

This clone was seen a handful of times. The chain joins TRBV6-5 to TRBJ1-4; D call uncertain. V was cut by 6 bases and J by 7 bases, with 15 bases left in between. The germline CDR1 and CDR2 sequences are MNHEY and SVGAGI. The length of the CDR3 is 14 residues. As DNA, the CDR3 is TGTGCCAGCAGCTACAAGGGCCTGCGTGAAAAACTGTTTTTT. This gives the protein CASSYKGLREKLFF.

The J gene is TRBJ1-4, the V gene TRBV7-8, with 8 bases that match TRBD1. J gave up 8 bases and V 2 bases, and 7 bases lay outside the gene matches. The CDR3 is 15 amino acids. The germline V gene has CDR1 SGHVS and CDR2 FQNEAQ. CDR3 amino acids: CASSLNTGGREKLFF. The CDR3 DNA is TGTGCCAGCAGCTTAAATACAGGGGGAAGAGAAAAACTGTTTTTT.

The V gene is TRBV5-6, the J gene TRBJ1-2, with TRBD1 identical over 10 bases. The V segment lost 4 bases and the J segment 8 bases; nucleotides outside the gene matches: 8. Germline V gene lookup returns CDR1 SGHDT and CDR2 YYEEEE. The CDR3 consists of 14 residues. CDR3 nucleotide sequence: TGTGCCAGCAGCGGGTCCGGGACAGGGGTAGGCTACACCTTC. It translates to CASSGSGTGVGYTF.

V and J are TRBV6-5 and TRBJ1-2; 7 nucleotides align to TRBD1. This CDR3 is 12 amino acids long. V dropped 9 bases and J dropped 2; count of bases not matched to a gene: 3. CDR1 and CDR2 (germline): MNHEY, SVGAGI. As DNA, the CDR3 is TGTGCCAGTACGGGACAGAACTATGGCTACACCTTC. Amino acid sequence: CASTGQNYGYTF.

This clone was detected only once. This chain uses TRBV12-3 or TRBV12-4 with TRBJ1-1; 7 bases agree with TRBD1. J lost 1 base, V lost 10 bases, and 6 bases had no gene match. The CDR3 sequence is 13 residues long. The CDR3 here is CAIRTGTNTEAFF. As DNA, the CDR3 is TGTGCCATTAGGACAGGCACGAACACTGAAGCTTTCTTT.

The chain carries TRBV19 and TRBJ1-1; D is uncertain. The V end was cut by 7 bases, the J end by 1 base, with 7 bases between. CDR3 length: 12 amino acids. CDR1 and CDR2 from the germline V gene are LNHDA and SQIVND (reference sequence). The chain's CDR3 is CASNPGNTEAFF. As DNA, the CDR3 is TGTGCCAGTAATCCTGGGAACACTGAAGCTTTCTTT.

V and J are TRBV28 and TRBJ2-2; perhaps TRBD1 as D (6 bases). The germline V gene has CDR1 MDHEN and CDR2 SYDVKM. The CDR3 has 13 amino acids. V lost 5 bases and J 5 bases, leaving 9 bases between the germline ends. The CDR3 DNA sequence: TGTGCCAGCAGTGTAGGGGGAACCGGGGAGCTGTTTTTT. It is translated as CASSVGGTGELFF.